This entry is about one T cell receptor (beta chain). No antigen is known for it. This specimen comes from a study of T cell responses to AZD1222 COVID-19 vaccine. Overall study findings and caveats: Distributed over spike, vaccine-associated CD4 TCRs predominated at 160-218 and 743-854. Compared with day 0, the breadth and depth of the Spike-specific TCR repertoire rose significantly after two doses of AZD1222. Unmutated variant regions are reportedly targeted by nearly half of spike-specific TCRs. Donor demographics were predominantly white British with a female majority; clonal diversity may be underestimated.

Sequencing was performed with immunoSEQ multiplex PCR; in TCRdb, only in-frame clones are kept and a portion is missing. This sample has approximately 110,000 clones, with around 81% found just once. Trimming left V 3 bases short and J 0 bases short, with 11 bases between. The V gene's germline CDR1 is SGHKS and CDR2 YYEKEE (reference sequence). This CDR3 contains 15 residues. This chain links TRBV5-5 with TRBJ2-3, with a possible D match to TRBD1 (5 bases). This receptor was identified in an adult in good health. The source was peripheral blood, collected on day 0 of AZD1222 vaccination. As DNA, the CDR3 is TGTGCCAGCAGCTGGGGCATCGCAAGCACAGATACGCAGTATTTT. Its translation is CASSWGIASTDTQYF. Using reference TRBV5-5 and TRBJ2-3 for the parts outside the CDR3, the full variable domain is DAGVTQSPTHLIKTRGQQVTLRCSPISGHKSVSWYQQVLGQGPQFIFQYYEKEERGRGNFPDRFSARQFPNYSSELNVNALLLGDSALYLCASSWGIASTDTQYFGPGTRLTVL.